Below are 13 T cell receptor beta chains sequenced from a single sample in a study of T-cell reconstitution after alpha-beta-depleted transplantation in children. The library targeted TCRbeta and was prepared with unique molecular identifiers. TCRdb called the PCR reads again in MiXCR, with one record for every CDR3 protein. The sample has roughly 15,000 distinct CDR3 sequences, approximately 5.5% seen once. The sample here was PBMCs, taken before TCRalphabeta/CD19-depleted stem cell transplant. Receptors were obtained from a boy between 10 and 17 years old with acute lymphoblastic leukemia, due to receive a stem cell transplant.

In this sample, this clonotype turned up many times. V gene TRBV3-1 combines with J gene TRBJ2-7; 7 nucleotides match TRBD1. CDR1 and CDR2 (germline): LGHDT, YNNKEL (reference sequence). The CDR3 covers 13 residues. V shed 2 bases and J 3 bases; nucleotides not matched to a gene: 1. The CDR3 DNA reads TGTGCCAGCAGCCAAAACAGGGGCTACGAGCAGTACTTC. It yields the protein CASSQNRGYEQYF.

This clonotype was observed many times. J is TRBJ1-1 and V is TRBV29-1, with 7 bases identical to TRBD1. V lost 7 bases, J lost 4 bases, and 3 bases stayed unmatched. The V gene's germline CDR1 is SQVTM and CDR2 ANQGSEA. There are 11 residues in the CDR3. DNA for the CDR3: TGCAGCGCCGACAGGGTCACTGAAGCTTTCTTT. This translates into CSADRVTEAFF.

This clonotype was counted ten times or more. This chain connects TRBV27 to TRBJ2-2; weak D call: TRBD1 (6 bases). CDR1 and CDR2 from the germline V gene are MNHEY and SMNVEV (reference sequence). Deletions cut 0 bases from V and 7 bases from J, with 9 bases between. The CDR3 extends over 14 amino acids. This chain's CDR3 is CASSLSRGIGELFF. The CDR3 coding sequence is TGTGCCAGCAGTTTATCCAGGGGAATCGGGGAGCTGTTTTTT.

This clonotype has a count of ten or more. The rearrangement joins TRBV5-1 to TRBJ2-1, with 10 bases aligning to TRBD1. J was trimmed by 7 bases and V by 4 bases; bases with no gene match: 8. The CDR3 is 15 residues long. Germline CDR1 and CDR2: SGHRS and YFSETQ. CDR3 bases: TGCGCCAGCAGCCCCCTCGGGGACAGGGGAAATGAGCAGTTCTTC. Amino acid sequence: CASSPLGDRGNEQFF.

This clonotype was seen ten or more times. The V call is TRBV7-2, the J call TRBJ1-3; 7 positions match TRBD1. This CDR3 contains 15 residues. J lost 2 bases, V lost 5 bases, and 6 bases had no gene match. Germline V gives CDR1 SGHTA, CDR2 FQGNSA. CDR3 amino acids: CASSRQGVAGNTIYF. DNA for the CDR3: TGTGCCAGCAGCCGACAGGGAGTCGCTGGAAACACCATATATTTT. The full variable domain, with the rest looked up from reference TRBV7-2 and TRBJ1-3, is GAGVSQSPSNKVTEKGKDVELRCDPISGHTALYWYRQSLGQGLEFLIYFQGNSAPDKSGLPSDRFSAERTGGSVSTLTIQRTQQEDSAVYLCASSRQGVAGNTIYFGEGSWLTVV.

By sample share, this clonotype is medium-sized. J is TRBJ1-2 and V is TRBV7-9; the D is unclear. From germline, CDR1 is SEHNR and CDR2 FQNEAQ (reference sequence). The CDR3 is made up of 12 amino acids. V lost 7 bases and J 0 bases, leaving 6 bases between the germline ends. The chain's CDR3 is CASTFSNYGYTF. In DNA, the CDR3 is TGTGCCAGCACGTTCTCTAACTATGGCTACACCTTC.

This clonotype was observed at least ten times. The V gene is TRBV14, the J gene TRBJ2-7; D gene ambiguous. V was pared by 0 bases and J by 3 bases, with 12 bases between. Germline values: CDR1 SGHDN, CDR2 FVKESK. The CDR3 runs to 15 residues. The CDR3 loop is CASSQDSLRYYEQYF. In DNA, the CDR3 is TGTGCCAGCAGCCAAGATTCCCTCAGGTACTACGAGCAGTACTTC.

This clonotype has a count of ten or more. The rearrangement uses TRBV20-1 and TRBJ2-3; 12 bases map to TRBD2. Germline CDR1 and CDR2: DFQATT and SNEGSKA (reference sequence). The CDR3 extends over 18 amino acids. The J segment lost 3 bases and the V segment lost 4 bases, leaving 14 bases of the junction unmatched. CDR3 bases: TGCAGTGCTACCCCGACTAGCGGGAGAGTGGGCGGGACAGATACGCAGTATTTT. It translates to CSATPTSGRVGGTDTQYF.

This clonotype was counted ten times or more. The chain carries TRBV4-3 and TRBJ1-6; D remains unclear. V was clipped by 1 base and J by 9 bases, with 7 bases between them. CDR1 LGHNA and CDR2 YSLEER come from the germline V gene. There are 13 residues in the CDR3. The CDR3 sequence is CASSQVVGSPLHF. DNA for the CDR3: TGCGCCAGCAGCCAAGTAGTCGGTTCACCCCTCCACTTT.

This clonotype showed up many times. This sequence joins TRBV4-3 and TRBJ2-3, with D perhaps matching TRBD2 (5 bases). Germline V gene sequence: CDR1 LGHNA, CDR2 YSLEER. V lost 4 bases and J lost 2, with 13 bases in between. The CDR3 runs to 15 residues. CDR3 sequence reads: CASSRERHFTDTQYF. DNA for the CDR3: TGCGCCAGCAGCCGAGAGCGGCACTTCACAGATACGCAGTATTTT.

In this sample, this clonotype turned up many times. This chain joins TRBV12-3 or TRBV12-4 and TRBJ2-2; D tentatively reads TRBD1 or TRBD2 (5 bases each). This CDR3 spans 14 amino acids. V was cut by 3 bases and J by 7 bases, with 12 bases left in between. CDR3 sequence (DNA): TGTGCCAGCAGTTTTCGGGCTGGGGGCGGGGAGCTGTTTTTT. Amino acid sequence: CASSFRAGGGELFF.

In this sample, this clonotype is medium-sized. V usage is TRBV12-3 or TRBV12-4 and J usage is TRBJ1-1; tentative D call: TRBD1 (5 bases). Trimming took off 7 bases at V and 5 bases at J, with 14 bases between the two ends. The CDR3 has 13 amino acids. CDR3 protein: CASKPGEGTEAFF. The CDR3 DNA is TGTGCCAGCAAACCGGGGGAAGGAACTGAAGCTTTCTTT.

This clonotype was observed at least ten times. The V and J genes are TRBV27 and TRBJ2-7; 7 nucleotides agree with TRBD1. With 6 bases clipped from V and 7 bases from J, the junction kept 9 bases outside the gene matches. This CDR3 has 13 amino acids. Germline CDR1 reads MNHEY; CDR2 reads SMNVEV (reference sequence). The CDR3 spells CASSPDRVREQYF. CDR3 in DNA: TGTGCCAGCAGCCCCGACAGGGTGAGGGAGCAGTACTTC.